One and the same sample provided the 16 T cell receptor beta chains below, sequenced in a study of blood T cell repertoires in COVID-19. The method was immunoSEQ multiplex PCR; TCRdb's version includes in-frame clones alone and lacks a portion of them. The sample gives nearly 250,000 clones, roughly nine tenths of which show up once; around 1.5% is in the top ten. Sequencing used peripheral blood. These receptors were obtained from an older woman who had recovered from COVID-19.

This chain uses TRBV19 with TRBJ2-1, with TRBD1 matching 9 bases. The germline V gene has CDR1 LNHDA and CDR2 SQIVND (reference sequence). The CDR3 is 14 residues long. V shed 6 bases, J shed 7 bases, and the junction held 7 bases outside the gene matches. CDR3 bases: TGTGCCAGTAGAAACAGGGGGCATCGGAATGAGCAGTTCTTC. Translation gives CASRNRGHRNEQFF.

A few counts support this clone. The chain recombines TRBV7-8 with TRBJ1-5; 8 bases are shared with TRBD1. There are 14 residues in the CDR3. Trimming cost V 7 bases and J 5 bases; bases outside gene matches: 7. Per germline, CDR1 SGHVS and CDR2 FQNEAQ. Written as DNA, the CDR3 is TGTGCCAGCACCAATACAGGGGGGGATCAGCCCCAGCATTTT. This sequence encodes CASTNTGGDQPQHF.

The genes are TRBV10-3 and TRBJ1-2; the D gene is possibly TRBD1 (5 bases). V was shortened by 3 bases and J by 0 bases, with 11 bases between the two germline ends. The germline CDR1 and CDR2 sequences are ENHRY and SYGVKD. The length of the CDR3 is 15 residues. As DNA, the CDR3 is TGTGCCATCAGTGATTACAGGAGCTCTAACTATGGCTACACCTTC. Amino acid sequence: CAISDYRSSNYGYTF.

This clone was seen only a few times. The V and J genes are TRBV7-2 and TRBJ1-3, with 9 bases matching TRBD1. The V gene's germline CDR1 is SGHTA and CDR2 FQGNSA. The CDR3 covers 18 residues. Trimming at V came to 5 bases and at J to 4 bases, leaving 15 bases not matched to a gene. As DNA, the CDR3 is TGTGCCAGCAGCCCTGGGACAGGGATCAGCCTGGCAGGAAACACCATATATTTT. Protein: CASSPGTGISLAGNTIYF. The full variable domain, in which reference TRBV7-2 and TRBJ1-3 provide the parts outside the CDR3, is GAGVSQSPSNKVTEKGKDVELRCDPISGHTALYWYRQSLGQGLEFLIYFQGNSAPDKSGLPSDRFSAERTGGSVSTLTIQRTQQEDSAVYLCASSPGTGISLAGNTIYFGEGSWLTVV.

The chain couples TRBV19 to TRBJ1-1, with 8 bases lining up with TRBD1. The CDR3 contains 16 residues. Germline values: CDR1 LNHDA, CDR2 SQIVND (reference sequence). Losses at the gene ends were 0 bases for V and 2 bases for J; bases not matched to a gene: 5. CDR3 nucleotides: TGTGCCAGTAGTATAGATCGACAGGGGAATAACACTGAAGCTTTCTTT. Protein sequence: CASSIDRQGNNTEAFF.

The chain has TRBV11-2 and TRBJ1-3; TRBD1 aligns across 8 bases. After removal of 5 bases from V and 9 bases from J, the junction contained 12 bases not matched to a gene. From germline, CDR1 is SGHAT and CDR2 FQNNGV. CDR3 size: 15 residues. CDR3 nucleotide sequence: TGTGCCAGCAGCCCCTGGACAGGGTCAGCTGCCACCATATATTTT. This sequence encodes CASSPWTGSAATIYF.

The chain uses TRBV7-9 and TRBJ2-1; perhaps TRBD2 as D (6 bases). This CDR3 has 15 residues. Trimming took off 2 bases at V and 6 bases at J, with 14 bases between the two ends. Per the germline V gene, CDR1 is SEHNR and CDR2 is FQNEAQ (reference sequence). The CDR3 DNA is TGTGCCAGCAGCTTAAGCCGAGGCGGGATCAATGAGCAGTTCTTC. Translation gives CASSLSRGGINEQFF.

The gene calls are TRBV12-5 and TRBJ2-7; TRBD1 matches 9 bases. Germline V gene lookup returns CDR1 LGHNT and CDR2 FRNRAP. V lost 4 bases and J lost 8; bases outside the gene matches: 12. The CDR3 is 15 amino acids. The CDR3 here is CASGSSTGGRLKQYF. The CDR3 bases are TGTGCTAGTGGTTCCTCCACAGGGGGCCGCTTGAAGCAGTACTTC.

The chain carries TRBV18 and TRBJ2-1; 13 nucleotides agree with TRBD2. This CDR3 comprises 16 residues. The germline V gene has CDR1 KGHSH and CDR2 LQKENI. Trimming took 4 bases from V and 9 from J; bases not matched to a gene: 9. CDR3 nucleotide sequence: TGTGCCAGCTCACAGAATCAGGGACTAGCGGGGTTTGAGCAGTTCTTC. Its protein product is CASSQNQGLAGFEQFF.

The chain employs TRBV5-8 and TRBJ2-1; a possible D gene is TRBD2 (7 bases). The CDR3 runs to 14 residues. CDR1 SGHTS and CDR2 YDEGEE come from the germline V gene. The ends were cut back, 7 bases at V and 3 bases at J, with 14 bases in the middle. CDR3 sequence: CASGRGGHYNEQFF. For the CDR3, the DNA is TGTGCCAGCGGTAGGGGGGGGCACTACAATGAGCAGTTCTTC.

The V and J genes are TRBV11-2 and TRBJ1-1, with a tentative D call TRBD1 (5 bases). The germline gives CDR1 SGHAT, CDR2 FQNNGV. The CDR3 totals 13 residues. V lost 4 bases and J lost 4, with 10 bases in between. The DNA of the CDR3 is TGTGCCAGCAGCTGGGGCCGGGCCACTGAAGCTTTCTTT. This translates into CASSWGRATEAFF.

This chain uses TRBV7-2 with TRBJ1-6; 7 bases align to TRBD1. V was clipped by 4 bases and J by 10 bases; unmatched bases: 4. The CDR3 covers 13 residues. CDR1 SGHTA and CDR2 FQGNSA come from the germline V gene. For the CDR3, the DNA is TGTGCCAGCAGCTCAACAGGGGAGTCACCCCTCCACTTT. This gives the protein CASSSTGESPLHF. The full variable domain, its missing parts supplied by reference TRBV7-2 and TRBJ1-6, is GAGVSQSPSNKVTEKGKDVELRCDPISGHTALYWYRQSLGQGLEFLIYFQGNSAPDKSGLPSDRFSAERTGGSVSTLTIQRTQQEDSAVYLCASSSTGESPLHFGNGTRLTVT.

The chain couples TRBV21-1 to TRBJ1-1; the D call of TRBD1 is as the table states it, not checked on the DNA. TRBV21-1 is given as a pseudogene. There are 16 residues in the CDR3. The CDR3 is CASSKTAPPGRTEAFF. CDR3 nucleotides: TGTGCCAGCAGCAAAACAGCCCCCCCAGGGCGCACTGAAGCTTTCTTT.

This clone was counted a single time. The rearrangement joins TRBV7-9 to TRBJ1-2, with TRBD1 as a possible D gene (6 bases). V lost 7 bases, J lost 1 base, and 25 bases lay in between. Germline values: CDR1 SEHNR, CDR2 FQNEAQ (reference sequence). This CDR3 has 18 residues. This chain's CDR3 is CASTLPGQPVPFNYGYTF. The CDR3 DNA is TGTGCCAGCACCCTACCCGGACAGCCAGTTCCCTTTAACTATGGCTACACCTTC.

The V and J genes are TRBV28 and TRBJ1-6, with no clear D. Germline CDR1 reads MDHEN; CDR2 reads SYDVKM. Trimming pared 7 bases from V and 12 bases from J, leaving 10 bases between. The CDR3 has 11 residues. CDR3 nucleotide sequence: TGTGCCAGCAACGTCGGAGGACCCCTCCACTTT. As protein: CASNVGGPLHF.

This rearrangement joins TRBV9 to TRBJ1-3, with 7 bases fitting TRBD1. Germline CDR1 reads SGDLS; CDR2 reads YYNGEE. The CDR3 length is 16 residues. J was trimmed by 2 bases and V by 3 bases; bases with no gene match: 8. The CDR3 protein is CASSGPQGVTGNTIYF. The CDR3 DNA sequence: TGTGCCAGCAGCGGACCGCAGGGGGTGACTGGAAACACCATATATTTT.